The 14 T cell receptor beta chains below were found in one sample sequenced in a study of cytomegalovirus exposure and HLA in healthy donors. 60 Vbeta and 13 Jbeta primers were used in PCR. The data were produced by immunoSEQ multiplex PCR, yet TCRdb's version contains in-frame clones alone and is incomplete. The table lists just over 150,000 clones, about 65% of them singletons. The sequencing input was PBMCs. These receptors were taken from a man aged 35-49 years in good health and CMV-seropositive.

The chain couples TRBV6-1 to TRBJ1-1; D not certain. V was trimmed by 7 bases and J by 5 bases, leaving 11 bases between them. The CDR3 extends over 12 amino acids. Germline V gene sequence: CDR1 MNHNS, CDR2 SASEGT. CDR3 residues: CASIRGGTEAFF. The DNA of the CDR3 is TGTGCCAGCATCAGAGGTGGGACTGAAGCTTTCTTT.

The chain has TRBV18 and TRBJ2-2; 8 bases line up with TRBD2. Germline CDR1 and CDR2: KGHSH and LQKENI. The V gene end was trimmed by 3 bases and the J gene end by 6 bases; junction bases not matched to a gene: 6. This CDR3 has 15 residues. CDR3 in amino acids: CASSPPGGAAGELFF. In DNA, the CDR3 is TGTGCCAGCTCACCCCCGGGGGGGGCCGCCGGGGAGCTGTTTTTT.

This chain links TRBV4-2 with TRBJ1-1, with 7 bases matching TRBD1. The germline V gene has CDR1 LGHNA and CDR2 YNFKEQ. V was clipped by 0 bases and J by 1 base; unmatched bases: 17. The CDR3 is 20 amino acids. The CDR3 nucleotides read TGTGCCAGCAGCCAAGATAGGGCAGGGGGTGGGGGGATTAAGAACACTGAAGCTTTCTTT. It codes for CASSQDRAGGGGIKNTEAFF.

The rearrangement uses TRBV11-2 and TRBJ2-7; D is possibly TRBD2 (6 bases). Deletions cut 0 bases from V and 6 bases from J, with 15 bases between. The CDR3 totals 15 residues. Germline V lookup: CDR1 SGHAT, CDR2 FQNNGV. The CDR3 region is CASSLEVGLGGEQYF. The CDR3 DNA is TGTGCCAGCAGCTTAGAAGTGGGCTTGGGGGGCGAGCAGTACTTC.

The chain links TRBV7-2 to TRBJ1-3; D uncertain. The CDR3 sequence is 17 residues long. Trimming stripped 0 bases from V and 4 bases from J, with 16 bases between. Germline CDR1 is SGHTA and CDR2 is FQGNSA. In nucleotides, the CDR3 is TGTGCCAGCAGCTTAGCGATTGGGCGCCCTGAGGGAAACACCATATATTTT. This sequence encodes CASSLAIGRPEGNTIYF.

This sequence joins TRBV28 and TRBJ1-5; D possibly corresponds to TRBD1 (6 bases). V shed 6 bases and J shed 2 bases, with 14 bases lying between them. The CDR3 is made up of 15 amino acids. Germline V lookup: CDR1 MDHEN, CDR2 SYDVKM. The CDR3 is CASRTQGIGNQPQHF. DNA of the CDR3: TGTGCCAGCAGGACCCAGGGGATAGGCAATCAGCCCCAGCATTTT.

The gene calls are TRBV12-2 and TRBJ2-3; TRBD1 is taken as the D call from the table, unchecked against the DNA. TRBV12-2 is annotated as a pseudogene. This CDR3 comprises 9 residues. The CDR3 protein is CASRLPGYF. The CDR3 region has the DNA TGTGCAAGTCGCCTCCCAGGTTATTTT.

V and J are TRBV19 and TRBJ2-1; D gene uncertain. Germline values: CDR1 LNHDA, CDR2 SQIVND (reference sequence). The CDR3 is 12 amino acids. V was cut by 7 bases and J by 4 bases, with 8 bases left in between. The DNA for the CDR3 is TGTGCCAGTAATAGTGGTTACAATGAGCAGTTCTTC. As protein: CASNSGYNEQFF.

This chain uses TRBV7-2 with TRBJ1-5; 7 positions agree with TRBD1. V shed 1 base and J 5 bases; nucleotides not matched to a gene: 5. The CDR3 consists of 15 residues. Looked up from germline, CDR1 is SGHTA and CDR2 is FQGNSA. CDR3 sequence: CASSLGGQPDQPQHF. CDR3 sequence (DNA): TGTGCCAGCAGCTTAGGGGGACAGCCGGATCAGCCCCAGCATTTT.

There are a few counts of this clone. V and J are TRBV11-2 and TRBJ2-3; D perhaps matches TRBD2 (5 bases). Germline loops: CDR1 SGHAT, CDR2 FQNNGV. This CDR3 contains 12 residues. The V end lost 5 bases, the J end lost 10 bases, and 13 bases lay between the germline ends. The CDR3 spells CASSLRALPQYF. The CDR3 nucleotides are TGTGCCAGCAGCCTGAGGGCCCTTCCGCAGTATTTT.

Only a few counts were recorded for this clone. The CDR3 DNA reads as TGTGCCAGTAGTATAGAGGGAACAGGACAGAAGAAGCAGTACTTC. Translation: CASSIEGTGQKKQYF. The rearrangement links TRBV19 to TRBJ2-7; tentatively, D is TRBD1 (6 bases). This CDR3 contains 15 residues. The ends were cut back, 0 bases at V and 8 bases at J, with 17 bases in the middle. Germline CDR1 LNHDA, CDR2 SQIVND (reference sequence).

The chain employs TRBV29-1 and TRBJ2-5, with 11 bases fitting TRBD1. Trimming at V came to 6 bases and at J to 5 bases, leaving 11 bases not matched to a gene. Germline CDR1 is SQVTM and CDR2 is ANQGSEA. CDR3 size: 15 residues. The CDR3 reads CSVGRGTGGGETQYF. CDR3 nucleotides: TGCAGCGTCGGCCGCGGGACAGGGGGAGGGGAGACCCAGTACTTC.

The CDR3 DNA reads TGTGCCAGCAGCGTCCAGTACAATGAGCAGTTCTTC. The encoded protein is CASSVQYNEQFF. The rearrangement joins TRBV9 to TRBJ2-1; D remains unclear. Trimming stripped 2 bases from V and 4 bases from J, with 4 bases between. CDR1 SGDLS and CDR2 YYNGEE come from the germline V gene. This CDR3 contains 12 residues.

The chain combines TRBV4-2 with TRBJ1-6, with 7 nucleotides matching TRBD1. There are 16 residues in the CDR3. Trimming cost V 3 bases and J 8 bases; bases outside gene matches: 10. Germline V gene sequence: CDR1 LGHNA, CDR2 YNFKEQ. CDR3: CASSQTTTGVDSPLHF. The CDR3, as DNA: TGTGCCAGCAGCCAGACAACAACAGGGGTTGATTCACCCCTCCACTTT.